This record covers a single TCR beta chain. This clone was seen a single time. Which antigen it targets is not known. Per-base quality was not reported, and no clone a single base away is much larger than it. V has 5 bases trimmed and J has 3 bases trimmed; junction bases matching no gene number 10. The CDR3 has 15 amino acids, counting the end cysteine and phenylalanine. CDR3 DNA is the only sequence kept; it has 45 bases, read in frame from the first base. The CDR1 and CDR2 encoded by the germline V gene are SGHTA and FQGTGA. Patients with autoimmune disease history or receiving systemic immunosuppression were excluded from the trial. In every dose cohort, peripheral blood was drawn for TCR sequencing at baseline, cycle 4 day 1, and cycle 7 day 1. The samples were drawn from a first-in-human, open-label, multicenter phase I dose-escalation trial of ivuxolimab. Adults with locally advanced or metastatic melanoma, renal cell, hepatocellular, or head and neck squamous cell carcinoma were enrolled in the trial. Before TCR sequencing, CD4+ and CD8+ T cells were separately sorted from peripheral blood.

This sample was taken from a study of OX40 agonist ivuxolimab in advanced cancers. Study-level background: The costimulatory receptor OX40 (CD134) was targeted by ivuxolimab, a fully human IgG2 agonistic monoclonal antibody. Intravenous ivuxolimab was administered to patients every 2 weeks at six dose levels: 0.01, 0.1, 0.3, 1.5, 3 and 10 mg/kg. Three dose-escalation patients achieved partial responses, one with hepatocellular carcinoma and two with cutaneous melanoma. In the dose-escalation cohort, around four fifths of patients were male, and the mean age was approximately 60 years with a range of roughly 20 to 79. The purpose of peripheral TCRbeta sequencing was to test whether ivuxolimab changed TCR sequence diversity and led to clonal T-cell expansion. Patients were allowed to have had prior anti-PD-1, anti-PD-L1 or anti-CTLA-4 therapy, and 40% to 45% of the dose-escalation patients had previously received checkpoint inhibitors. Of the approximately 54 patients in dose escalation, about 20 had hepatocellular carcinoma, some 15 had melanoma, 9 had renal cell carcinoma and 9 had head and neck cancer. The monotherapy dose-escalation portion (N of about 50 patients) of the phase I ivuxolimab trial is reported in the paper.

General study outcomes and caveats: At doses from 0.1 to 3.0 mg/kg, clonal expansion was seen in both CD4+ and CD8+ blood T cells between baseline and week 6. Low levels of normalized T-cell clonal expansion were also seen in some patients who did not respond. Antigen specificity was not determined for the clonally expanded peripheral T cells. After ivuxolimab, expanded clones were on average more numerous among CD8+ T cells than among CD4+ T cells. In the 0.1-3.0 mg/kg groups, partial responders had among the lowest normalized peripheral clonal expansion, particularly in CD8+ T cells.

For sequencing of the TCRbeta CDR3 region, genomic DNA was extracted from the sorted cells. TCRbeta CDR3 regions were sequenced using the immunoSEQ Assay. As stored in TCRdb, this immuneACCESS dataset retains in-frame rearrangements with V and J assigned. A fraction of the clones does not appear; measured against another copy, unresolved V genes explain less than half of the discrepancy, and the remainder lacks a known reason. The sample table holds under 200,000 clones, of which roughly 94% were seen once. In total, the top ten clones hold about 0.31% of the sample. Recombination connected TRBV7-3 to TRBJ2-7; TRBD2 fits 7 bases in the junction. The sequencing used CD4+ or CD8+ T cells sorted from blood, collected in a trial of the OX40 agonist ivuxolimab. The source of this sequence is an adult with an advanced solid tumor such as melanoma, head and neck, liver or kidney cancer. The CDR3 is CASSQGGRSHYEQYF. The nucleotide sequence is given as TGTGCCAGCAGCCAAGGCGGGAGATCCCACTACGAGCAGTACTTC.